Listed below are T cell receptor beta chains from one sample, sequenced in a study of beta chain features in type 1 diabetes. The protocol was immunoSEQ multiplex PCR, while the TCRdb copy is restricted to in-frame clones and leaves out a portion. The table shows under 300,000 clones, with roughly 8% occurring only once. Sequenced material: central memory CD4+ T cells from blood. The receptor set was obtained from a woman in her late teens or twenties in good health. Each CDR3 is given without its conserved first and last residue.

v_gene	j_gene	CDR3aa
TRBV6-5	TRBJ1-5	ASSYKLRAQH
TRBV2	TRBJ1-1	ASRGVFPNTEAF
TRBV10-3	TRBJ2-3	AIRKEKGTNTQY
TRBV7-9	TRBJ2-5	ASHNKGQETQY
TRBV5-6	TRBJ1-4	ASSLGTAGGKLF
TRBV7-2	TRBJ1-1	ASSLLSAAGVTEAF
TRBV28	TRBJ2-1	ASSFGEQF
TRBV4-1	TRBJ2-5	ASSPTRGGETQY
TRBV27	TRBJ2-7	ASSPGGSGRNEQY
TRBV7-8	TRBJ2-4	ASSPGGVLAKNIQY
TRBV5-6	TRBJ2-3	ASSLWSQGPDTQY
TRBV7-9	TRBJ1-2	ASSSPGTGDYT
TRBV4-2	TRBJ2-2	ASSQAPRGSGELF
TRBV7-9	TRBJ1-4	ASSLEAGRGEKLF
TRBV7-2	TRBJ1-5	ASTRGGGQPQH
TRBV14	TRBJ2-7	ASSQLSYEQY
TRBV7-2	TRBJ2-2	ASSSRTSGRTGELF
TRBV28	TRBJ2-6	ASSLGSTLSGANVLT
TRBV19	TRBJ2-4	ASSATFLAKNIQY
TRBV28	TRBJ2-2	ASSLTVFRELF
TRBV5-1	TRBJ2-1	ASSLESGGNEQF
TRBV30	TRBJ2-6	AGGGTGSGANVLT
TRBV11-2	TRBJ1-1	ASSLRRGMNTEAF
TRBV6-6	TRBJ1-2	ASSPGQGGYT
TRBV4-2	TRBJ2-1	ASSQVGYTEQF
TRBV6-5	TRBJ2-3	ASKAGTDTQY
TRBV6-5	TRBJ2-1	ASSYPNSAGGYEQF
TRBV11-1	TRBJ2-1	ASSLEGGNEQF
TRBV11-2	TRBJ2-1	ASSLWRGQGNEQF
TRBV6-1	TRBJ1-6	ASLDRDKASPLH
TRBV7-2	TRBJ2-3	ASSPGGGGSDTQY
TRBV2	TRBJ2-7	ASRRTTPYEQY
TRBV6-1	TRBJ1-2	ASSDGRASYGYT
TRBV7-3	TRBJ1-2	ASSLDPRGLSGYT
TRBV5-6	TRBJ2-1	ASSPQRSLNNNEQF
TRBV5-6	TRBJ2-1	ASSPLGAGTNEQF
TRBV11-2	TRBJ2-7	ASSLGQVDYEQY
TRBV18	TRBJ1-4	ASSPNQGGPNEKLF
TRBV4-1	TRBJ2-5	ASSQDQQARAKY
TRBV5-1	TRBJ2-7	ASSPQGGHFSYEQY
TRBV19	TRBJ2-5	ASSISDRQETQY
TRBV10-3	TRBJ1-2	ASTNPLRDYGYT
TRBV4-2	TRBJ2-5	ASSRGSATQETQY
TRBV5-1	TRBJ2-6	ASSFGRSGANVLT
TRBV30	TRBJ2-1	AWMVIHEQF
TRBV19	TRBJ1-5	ASSIRQYQPQH
TRBV2	TRBJ2-2	ASSRGLAGTNGELF
TRBV5-1	TRBJ2-3	ASSLDGTSPDTQY
TRBV2	TRBJ2-3	ASSAAGGPWDTQY
TRBV4-1	TRBJ2-3	ASSLGGIDTQY
TRBV19	TRBJ2-6	ASTTRAGANVLT
TRBV19	TRBJ1-2	ASSSDRVGGYT
TRBV7-2	TRBJ1-5	ASSLARPGAQPQH